This TCR beta chain was captured in a study of blood T cell repertoires in COVID-19. Study context: From T cells, B-cell-depleted T cells, or PBMCs came the material, which was cDNA or gDNA.

Assay used: immunoSEQ multiplex PCR; TCRdb lists only in-frame clones, some missing. The table includes some 250,000 clones, roughly four fifths detected once. The CDR3 contains 17 residues. The junction had 20 bases not matched to a gene; V was cut back by 6 bases and J by 7 bases. The chain links TRBV6-7 to TRBJ2-7; TRBD2 matches at 8 bases. TRBV6-7 is sorted into the ORF group, with uncertain function. The origin of this receptor is a woman younger than 30 with acute or convalescent COVID-19. Sequencing input: peripheral blood. For the CDR3, the DNA is TGTGCCAGCAGCCCCGGCCCCACCGGGACTAGTTCGGGGGAGCAGTACTTC. It specifies CASSPGPTGTSSGEQYF.